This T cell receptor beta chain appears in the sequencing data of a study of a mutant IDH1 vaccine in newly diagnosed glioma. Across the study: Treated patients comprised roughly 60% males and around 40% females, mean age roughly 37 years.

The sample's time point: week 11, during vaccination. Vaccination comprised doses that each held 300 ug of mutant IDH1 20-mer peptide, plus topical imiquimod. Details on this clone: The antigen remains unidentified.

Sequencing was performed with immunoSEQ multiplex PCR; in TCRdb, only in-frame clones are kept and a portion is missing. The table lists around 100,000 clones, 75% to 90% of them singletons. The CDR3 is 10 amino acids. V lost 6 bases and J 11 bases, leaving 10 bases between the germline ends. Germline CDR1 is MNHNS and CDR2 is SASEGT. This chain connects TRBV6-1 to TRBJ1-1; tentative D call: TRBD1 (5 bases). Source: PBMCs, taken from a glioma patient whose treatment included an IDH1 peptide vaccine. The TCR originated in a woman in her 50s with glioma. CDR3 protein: CASRQVWAFF. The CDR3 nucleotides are TGTGCCAGCAGACAGGTTTGGGCTTTCTTT.